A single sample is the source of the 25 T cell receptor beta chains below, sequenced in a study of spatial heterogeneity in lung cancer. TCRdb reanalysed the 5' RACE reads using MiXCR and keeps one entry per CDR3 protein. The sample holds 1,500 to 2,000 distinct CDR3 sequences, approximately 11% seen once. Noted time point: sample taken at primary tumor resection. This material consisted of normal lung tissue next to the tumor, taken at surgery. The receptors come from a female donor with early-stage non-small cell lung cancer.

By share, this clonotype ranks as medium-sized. CDR3 sequence (DNA): TGTGCCAGCAGTTACGGGGAAGTAGCAACCGGGGAGCTGTTTTTT. Translation gives CASSYGEVATGELFF. The rearrangement uses TRBV6-2 or TRBV6-3 and TRBJ2-2; D gene ambiguous. V dropped 2 bases and J dropped 5 bases, with 12 bases sitting between them. The CDR3 has 15 amino acids. The germline CDR1 and CDR2 sequences are MNHEY and SVGEGT.

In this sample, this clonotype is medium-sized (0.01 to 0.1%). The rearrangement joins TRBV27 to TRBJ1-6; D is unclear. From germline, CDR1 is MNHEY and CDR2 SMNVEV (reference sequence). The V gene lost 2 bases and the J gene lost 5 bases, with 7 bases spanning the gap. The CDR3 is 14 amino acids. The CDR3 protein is CASSLRRDNSPLHF. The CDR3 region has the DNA TGTGCCAGCAGTTTAAGACGGGATAATTCACCCCTCCACTTT.

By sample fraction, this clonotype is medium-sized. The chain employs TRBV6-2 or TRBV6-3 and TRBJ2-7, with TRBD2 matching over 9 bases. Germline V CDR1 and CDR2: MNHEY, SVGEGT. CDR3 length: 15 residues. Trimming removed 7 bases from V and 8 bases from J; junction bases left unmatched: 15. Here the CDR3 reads CASTLAGASGNKQYV. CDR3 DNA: TGTGCCAGCACGCTCGCCGGGGCTAGCGGGAACAAGCAGTACGTC.

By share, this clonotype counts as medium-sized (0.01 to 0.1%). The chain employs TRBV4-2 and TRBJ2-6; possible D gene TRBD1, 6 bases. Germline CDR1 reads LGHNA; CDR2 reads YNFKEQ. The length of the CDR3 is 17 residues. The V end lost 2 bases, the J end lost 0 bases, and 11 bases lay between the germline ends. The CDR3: CASSQQWTASGANVLTF. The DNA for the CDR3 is TGTGCCAGCAGCCAACAATGGACAGCCTCTGGGGCCAACGTCCTGACTTTC.

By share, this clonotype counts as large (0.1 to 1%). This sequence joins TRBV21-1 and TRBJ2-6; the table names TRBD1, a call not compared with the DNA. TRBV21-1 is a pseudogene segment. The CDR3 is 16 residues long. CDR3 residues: CASTKKQGYGANVLTF. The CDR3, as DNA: TGTGCCAGCACCAAAAAACAGGGATATGGGGCCAACGTCCTGACTTTC.

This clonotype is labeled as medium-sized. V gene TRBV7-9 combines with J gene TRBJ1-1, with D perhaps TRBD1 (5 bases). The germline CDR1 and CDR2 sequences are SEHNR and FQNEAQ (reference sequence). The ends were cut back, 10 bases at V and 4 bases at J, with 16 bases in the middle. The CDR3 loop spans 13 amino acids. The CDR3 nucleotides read TGTGCCAACGCCCGGGGGGAGGGCACTGAAGCTTTCTTT. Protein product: CANARGEGTEAFF.

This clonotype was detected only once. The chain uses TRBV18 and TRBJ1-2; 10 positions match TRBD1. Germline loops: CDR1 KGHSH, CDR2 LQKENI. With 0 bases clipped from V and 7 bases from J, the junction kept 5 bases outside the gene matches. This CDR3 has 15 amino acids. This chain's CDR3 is CASSPPDRGRTGYTF. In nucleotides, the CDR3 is TGTGCCAGCTCACCACCGGACAGGGGGAGGACTGGCTACACCTTC.

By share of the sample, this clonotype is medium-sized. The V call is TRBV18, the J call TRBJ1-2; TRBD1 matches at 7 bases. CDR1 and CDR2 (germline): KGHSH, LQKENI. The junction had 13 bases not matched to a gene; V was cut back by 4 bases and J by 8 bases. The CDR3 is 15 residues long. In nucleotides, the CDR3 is TGTGCCAGCTCACAGCCCCCGGGACAGCTGAGCGGCTACACCTTC. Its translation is CASSQPPGQLSGYTF. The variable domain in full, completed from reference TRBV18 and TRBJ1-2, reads NAGVMQNPRHLVRRRGQEARLRCSPMKGHSHVYWYRQLPEEGLKFMVYLQKENIIDESGMPKERFSAEFPKEGPSILRIQQVVRGDSAAYFCASSQPPGQLSGYTFGSGTRLTVV.

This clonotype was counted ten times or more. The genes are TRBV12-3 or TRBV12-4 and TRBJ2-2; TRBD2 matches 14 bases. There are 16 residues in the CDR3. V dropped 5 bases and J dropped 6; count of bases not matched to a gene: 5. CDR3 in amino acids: CASSPGLAGASGELFF. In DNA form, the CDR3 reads TGTGCCAGCAGTCCGGGACTAGCGGGAGCGTCCGGGGAGCTGTTTTTT.

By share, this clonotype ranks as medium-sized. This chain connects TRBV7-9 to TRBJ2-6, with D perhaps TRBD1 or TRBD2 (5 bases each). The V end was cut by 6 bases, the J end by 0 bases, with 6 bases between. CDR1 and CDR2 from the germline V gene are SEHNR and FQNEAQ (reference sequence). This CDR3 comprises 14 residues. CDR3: CASRGDSGANVLTF. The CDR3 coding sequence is TGTGCCAGCAGGGGGGACTCTGGGGCCAACGTCCTGACTTTC.

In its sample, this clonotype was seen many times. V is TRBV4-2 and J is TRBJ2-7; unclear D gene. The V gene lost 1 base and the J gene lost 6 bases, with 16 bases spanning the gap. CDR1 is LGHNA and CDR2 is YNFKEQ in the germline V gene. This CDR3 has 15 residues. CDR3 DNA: TGTGCCAGCAGCCAAGTAGAGGAATTGGTCCCCGAGCAGTACTTC. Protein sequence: CASSQVEELVPEQYF.

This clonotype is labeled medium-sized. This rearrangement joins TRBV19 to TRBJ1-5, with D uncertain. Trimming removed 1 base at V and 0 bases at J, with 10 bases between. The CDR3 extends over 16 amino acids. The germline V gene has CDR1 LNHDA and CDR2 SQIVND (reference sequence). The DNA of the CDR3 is TGTGCCAGTAGTATAGGAGCCTCCTCTAGCAATCAGCCCCAGCATTTT. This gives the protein CASSIGASSSNQPQHF.

CDR3 sequence reads: CSATGTSGRAVRTDTQYF. CDR3 in DNA: TGCAGTGCAACTGGGACTAGCGGGAGGGCCGTTCGCACAGATACGCAGTATTTT. The chain recombines TRBV20-1 with TRBJ2-3; 16 nucleotides align to TRBD2. Germline CDR1 is DFQATT and CDR2 is SNEGSKA (reference sequence). Trimming cost V 6 bases and J 1 base; bases outside gene matches: 10. The CDR3 spans 18 residues.

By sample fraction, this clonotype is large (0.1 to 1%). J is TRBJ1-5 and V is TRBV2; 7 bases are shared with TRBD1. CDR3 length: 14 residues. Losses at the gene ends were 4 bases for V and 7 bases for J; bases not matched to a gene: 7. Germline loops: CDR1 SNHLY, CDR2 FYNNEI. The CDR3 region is CASSGPTGTQPQHF. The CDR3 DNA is TGTGCCAGCAGTGGTCCGACAGGGACCCAGCCCCAGCATTTT.

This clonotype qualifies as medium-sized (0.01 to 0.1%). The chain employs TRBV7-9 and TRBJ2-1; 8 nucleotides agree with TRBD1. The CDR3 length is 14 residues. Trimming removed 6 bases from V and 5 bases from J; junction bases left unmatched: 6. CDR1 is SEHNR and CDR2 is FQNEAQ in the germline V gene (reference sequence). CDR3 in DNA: TGTGCCAGCAGGGACCAGGGGGCCGACAATGAGCAGTTCTTC. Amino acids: CASRDQGADNEQFF.

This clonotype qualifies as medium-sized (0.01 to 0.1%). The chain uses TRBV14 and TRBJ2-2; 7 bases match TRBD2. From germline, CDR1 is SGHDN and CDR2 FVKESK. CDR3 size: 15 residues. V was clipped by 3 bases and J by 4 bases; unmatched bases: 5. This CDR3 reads CASSQQAGPTGELFF. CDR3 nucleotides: TGTGCCAGCAGCCAGCAAGCGGGACCCACCGGGGAGCTGTTTTTT.

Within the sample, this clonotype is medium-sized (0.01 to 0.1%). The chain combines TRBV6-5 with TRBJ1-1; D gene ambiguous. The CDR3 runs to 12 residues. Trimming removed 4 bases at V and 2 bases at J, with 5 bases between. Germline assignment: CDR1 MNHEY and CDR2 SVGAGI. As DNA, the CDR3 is TGTGCCAGCAGTTGGGGAAACACTGAAGCTTTCTTT. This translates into CASSWGNTEAFF.

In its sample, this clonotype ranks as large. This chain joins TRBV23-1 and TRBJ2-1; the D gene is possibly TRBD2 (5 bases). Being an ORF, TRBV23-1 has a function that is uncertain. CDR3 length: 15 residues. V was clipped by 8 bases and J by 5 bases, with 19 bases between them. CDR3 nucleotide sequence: TGCGCCAGCCGCGCTGACTACCCCTTGGACAATGAGCAGTTCTTC. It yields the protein CASRADYPLDNEQFF.

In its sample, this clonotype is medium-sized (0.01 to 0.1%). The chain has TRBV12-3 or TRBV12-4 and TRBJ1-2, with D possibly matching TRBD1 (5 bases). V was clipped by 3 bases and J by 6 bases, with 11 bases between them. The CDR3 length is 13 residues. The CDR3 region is CASSFSRGDGYTF. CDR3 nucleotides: TGTGCCAGCAGTTTCTCTAGGGGAGATGGCTACACCTTC.

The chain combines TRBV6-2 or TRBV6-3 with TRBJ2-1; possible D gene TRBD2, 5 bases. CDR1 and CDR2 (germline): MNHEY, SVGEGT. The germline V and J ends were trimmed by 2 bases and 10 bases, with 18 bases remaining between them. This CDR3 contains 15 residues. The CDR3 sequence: CASSYEGSGAYEQFF. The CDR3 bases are TGTGCCAGCAGTTACGAGGGTTCTGGTGCCTACGAGCAGTTCTTC.

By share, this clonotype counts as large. CDR3 amino acids: CASSKDTRSYNEQFF. The CDR3 DNA sequence: TGCGCCAGCAGCAAGGATACCCGCTCCTACAATGAGCAGTTCTTC. J is TRBJ2-1 and V is TRBV5-1; no reliable D call. V was pared by 4 bases and J by 0 bases, with 11 bases between. The CDR3 contains 15 residues. Per germline, CDR1 SGHRS and CDR2 YFSETQ.

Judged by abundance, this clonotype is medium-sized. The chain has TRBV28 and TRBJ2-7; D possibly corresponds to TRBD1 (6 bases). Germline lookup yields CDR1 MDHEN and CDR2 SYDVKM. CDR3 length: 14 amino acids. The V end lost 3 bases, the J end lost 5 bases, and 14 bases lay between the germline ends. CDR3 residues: CASSFRGRVNEQYF. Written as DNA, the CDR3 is TGTGCCAGCAGTTTTAGGGGGAGAGTCAACGAGCAGTACTTC.

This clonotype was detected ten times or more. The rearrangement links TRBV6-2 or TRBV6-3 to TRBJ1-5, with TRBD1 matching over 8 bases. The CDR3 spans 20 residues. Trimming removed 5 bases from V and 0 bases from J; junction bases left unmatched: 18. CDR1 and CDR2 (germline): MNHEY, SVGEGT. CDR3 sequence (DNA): TGTGCCAGCAGTCCTCCCAGGGGGGAGACAGGGGTCTATAGCAATCAGCCCCAGCATTTT. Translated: CASSPPRGETGVYSNQPQHF.

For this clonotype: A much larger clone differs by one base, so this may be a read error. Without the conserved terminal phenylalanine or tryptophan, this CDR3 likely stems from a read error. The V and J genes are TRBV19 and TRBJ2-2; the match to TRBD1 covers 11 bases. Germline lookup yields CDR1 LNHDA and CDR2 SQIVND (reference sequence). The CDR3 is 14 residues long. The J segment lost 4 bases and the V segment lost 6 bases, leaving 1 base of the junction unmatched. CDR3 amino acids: CASRDRGLTGELFY. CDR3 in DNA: TGTGCCAGTAGGGACAGGGGGCTCACCGGGGAGCTGTTTTAT.

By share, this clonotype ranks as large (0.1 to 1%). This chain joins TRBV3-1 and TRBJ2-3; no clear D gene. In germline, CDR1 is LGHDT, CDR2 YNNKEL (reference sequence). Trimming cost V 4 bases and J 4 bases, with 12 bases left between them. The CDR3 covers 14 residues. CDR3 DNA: TGTGCCAGCAGCCCTACCTTAAAGGCAGATACGCAGTATTTT. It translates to CASSPTLKADTQYF.